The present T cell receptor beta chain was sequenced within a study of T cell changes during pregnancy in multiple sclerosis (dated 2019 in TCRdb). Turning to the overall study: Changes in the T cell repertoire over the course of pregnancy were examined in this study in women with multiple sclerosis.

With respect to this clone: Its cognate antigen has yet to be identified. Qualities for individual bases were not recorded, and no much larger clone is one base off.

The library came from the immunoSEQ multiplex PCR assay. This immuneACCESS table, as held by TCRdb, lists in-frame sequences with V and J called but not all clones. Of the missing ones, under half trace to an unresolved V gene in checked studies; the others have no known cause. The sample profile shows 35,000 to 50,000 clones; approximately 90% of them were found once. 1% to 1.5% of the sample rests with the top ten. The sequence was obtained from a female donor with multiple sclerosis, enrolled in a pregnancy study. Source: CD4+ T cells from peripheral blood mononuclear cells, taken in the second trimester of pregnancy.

The nucleotide sequence reads as follows: TGCAGCGTTGACACGGGGAACACCGGGGAGCTGTTTTTT. The resulting protein is CSVDTGNTGELFF. The chain joins TRBV29-1 to TRBJ2-2; the D gene remains uncertain. The germline V gene yields SQVTM for CDR1 and ANQGSEA for CDR2. The CDR3, cysteine through phenylalanine, is 13 amino acids long. The read is trimmed to its CDR3 DNA, 39 bases read in frame from base 1. V and J lose 3 bases and 1 base, and a span of 6 bases separates them.